Presented here are 15 T cell receptor beta chains from one specimen sequenced in a study of shared clonotypes between healthy human individuals. Sequenced by immunoSEQ multiplex PCR; TCRdb stores in-frame clones only, minus some. The sample lists about 730,000 clones; 72% were seen once. The specimen sequenced was memory CD4+ T cells sorted from blood. The subset denotes: CD45RA-negative fraction. The receptors shown here come from a young woman in good health.

The chain joins TRBV25-1 to TRBJ2-7, with D perhaps given as TRBD1 or TRBD2 (5 bases each). The V end lost 1 base, the J end lost 0 bases, and 16 bases lay between the germline ends. The V gene's germline CDR1 is MGHDK and CDR2 SYGVNS. This CDR3 comprises 17 residues. CDR3 residues: CASSEFAGRGSSYEQYF. CDR3 bases: TGTGCCAGCAGTGAATTTGCAGGGCGAGGGAGCTCCTACGAGCAGTACTTC.

This clone is a singleton in its sample. This chain links TRBV11-2 with TRBJ2-3, with 7 bases aligning to TRBD2. With 8 bases clipped from V and 0 bases from J, the junction kept 5 bases outside the gene matches. The CDR3 has 14 residues. CDR1 SGHAT and CDR2 FQNNGV come from the germline V gene. The CDR3 nucleotides read TGTGCCAGCCGAAGCGGGGCTAGCACAGATACGCAGTATTTT. Translation gives CASRSGASTDTQYF.

This chain links TRBV28 with TRBJ1-2, with unresolved D. Germline CDR1 MDHEN, CDR2 SYDVKM. V lost 9 bases and J lost 2, with 10 bases in between. This CDR3 contains 12 residues. The CDR3 sequence: CASEPGNYGYTF. In DNA form, the CDR3 reads TGTGCCAGTGAACCAGGCAACTATGGCTACACCTTC.

The V gene is TRBV7-7, the J gene TRBJ1-3, with 10 bases lining up with TRBD1. J gave up 8 bases and V 5 bases, and 6 bases lay outside the gene matches. The CDR3 runs 14 residues. Germline V lookup: CDR1 SSHAT, CDR2 FNYEAQ (reference sequence). CDR3 nucleotides: TGTGCCAGCAGCACCGGGACAGGGGCGGACACCATATATTTT. Protein sequence: CASSTGTGADTIYF.

The rearrangement links TRBV7-2 to TRBJ2-3; the match to TRBD2 covers 14 bases. The CDR3 spans 17 residues. With V trimmed by 9 bases and J by 5 bases, 13 bases remained unmatched. Germline assignment: CDR1 SGHTA and CDR2 FQGNSA. The DNA of the CDR3 is TGTGCCAGTTCCGGGACTAGCGGGAGTGGACGGGTAGATACGCAGTATTTT. This encodes CASSGTSGSGRVDTQYF.

The chain joins TRBV25-1 to TRBJ2-7, with 10 bases fitting TRBD1. Germline CDR1 and CDR2: MGHDK and SYGVNS. The length of the CDR3 is 13 residues. The junction had 4 bases not matched to a gene; V was cut back by 9 bases and J by 2 bases. CDR3 nucleotides: TGTGCCAGTGCGGGACAGGGGCCCTACGAGCAGTACTTC. Its protein is CASAGQGPYEQYF.

This clone has just one count. This chain connects TRBV10-2 to TRBJ1-5; D is ambiguous. The CDR3 runs to 16 residues. Germline CDR1 and CDR2: WSHSY and SAAADI. Trimming left V 7 bases short and J 0 bases short, with 16 bases between. CDR3 DNA sequence: TGCGCCAGCATTCCGGAGGGTCCTTATAGCAATCAGCCCCAGCATTTT. It encodes CASIPEGPYSNQPQHF.

In DNA form, the CDR3 reads TGCGCCAGCAGCTTGCACCAGGGCGGGATTGGGAGAGGCTACACCTTC. This encodes CASSLHQGGIGRGYTF. This chain joins TRBV5-1 and TRBJ1-2, with a tentative D call TRBD1 (5 bases). The CDR3 sequence is 16 residues long. Germline V gene lookup returns CDR1 SGHRS and CDR2 YFSETQ. Trimming removed 1 base from V and 8 bases from J, with 21 bases in between.

As to this clone: Different DNA sequences within this sample yield the same CDR3. The chain employs TRBV5-1 and TRBJ2-1; 8 nucleotides align to TRBD2. The V gene end was trimmed by 1 base and the J gene end by 4 bases; junction bases not matched to a gene: 4. The CDR3 covers 15 residues. Germline loops: CDR1 SGHRS, CDR2 YFSETQ. CDR3 residues: CASSLSSGRYNEQFF. The CDR3 coding sequence is TGCGCCAGCAGCTTGTCCAGCGGGAGATACAATGAGCAGTTCTTC.

This clone has only a few counts. The rearrangement uses TRBV11-2 and TRBJ2-6; D gene ambiguous. The V end was cut by 3 bases, the J end by 2 bases, with 11 bases between. CDR3 length equals 16 residues. Germline loops: CDR1 SGHAT, CDR2 FQNNGV. The CDR3, as DNA: TGTGCCAGCAGCTTTGCACTGACCGCTGGGGCCAACGTCCTGACTTTC. This sequence encodes CASSFALTAGANVLTF.

This chain joins TRBV18 and TRBJ2-2; D remains ambiguous. The CDR3 covers 13 residues. Trimming removed 3 bases from V and 9 bases from J, with 11 bases in between. Germline loops: CDR1 KGHSH, CDR2 LQKENI. CDR3 DNA sequence: TGTGCCAGCTCACCCGGTTCCGGGCGGGAGCTGTTTTTT. This gives the protein CASSPGSGRELFF. The whole variable domain, filled in from reference TRBV18 and TRBJ2-2, reads NAGVMQNPRHLVRRRGQEARLRCSPMKGHSHVYWYRQLPEEGLKFMVYLQKENIIDESGMPKERFSAEFPKEGPSILRIQQVVRGDSAAYFCASSPGSGRELFFGEGSRLTVL.

V usage is TRBV5-8 and J usage is TRBJ2-7; D may be TRBD1 (6 bases). The length of the CDR3 is 15 residues. CDR1 and CDR2 from the germline V gene are SGHTS and YDEGEE. Between the trimmed V and J ends, which lost 1 base and 0 bases, there was a span of 11 bases. The CDR3 coding sequence is TGTGCCAGCAGCTTGTGGGGACAACTCTCCTACGAGCAGTACTTC. Amino acid sequence: CASSLWGQLSYEQYF.

Only one count was recorded for this clone. This could be a read error, since a much larger clone is one nucleotide away. The V and J genes are TRBV7-8 and TRBJ2-1; no reliable D call. Trimming stripped 1 base from V and 1 base from J, with 2 bases between. The CDR3 contains 13 residues. The germline CDR1 and CDR2 sequences are SGHVS and FQNEAQ. The CDR3 region has the DNA TGTGCCAGCAGCTTAGAGTCCTACAATGAGCAGTTCTTC. Its protein product is CASSLESYNEQFF.

This chain connects TRBV28 to TRBJ1-5; D is uncertain. The V end lost 5 bases, the J end lost 7 bases, and 15 bases lay between the germline ends. The V gene's germline CDR1 is MDHEN and CDR2 SYDVKM. This CDR3 spans 14 amino acids. CDR3: CASSDPPLRQPQHF. The CDR3 DNA reads TGTGCCAGCAGTGACCCCCCCCTGAGACAGCCCCAGCATTTT.

The V and J genes are TRBV7-6 and TRBJ1-4; maybe TRBD1 (5 bases). The V gene's germline CDR1 is SGHVS and CDR2 FNYEAQ. V was pared by 0 bases and J by 0 bases, with 23 bases between. The CDR3 is made up of 21 amino acids. CDR3 amino acids: CASSLAPVGDGRASTNEKLFF. As DNA, the CDR3 is TGTGCCAGCAGCTTAGCCCCGGTGGGGGACGGAAGGGCCTCAACTAATGAAAAACTGTTTTTT.